This T cell receptor beta chain was captured by sequencing in a study of blood T cell repertoires in COVID-19. Study summary: Sites across the United States, Italy and Spain contributed samples from acute and convalescent COVID-19. The cDNA or gDNA used as material had been derived from T cells, B-cell-depleted T cells, or PBMCs.

Seattle enrolled patients during active infection and tracked them longitudinally. Only one count was recorded for this clone. In the authors' workflow: Reference gene primers were amplified, and this amplification served to estimate nucleated cell counts. Using immunoSEQ multiplex PCR, the repertoire was profiled, and TCRdb retains in-frame clones only, with some absent. That table gives V, J and clone size, and the DNA gave D and trimming. Of some 290,000 clones detected, 80% to 90% appear once; the ten largest clones hold about an eighth. Germline values: CDR1 LGHNA, CDR2 YNFKEQ. V shed 4 bases, J shed 3 bases, and the junction held 4 bases outside the gene matches. The CDR3 totals 16 residues.

The specimen sequenced was peripheral blood. V usage is TRBV4-2 and J usage is TRBJ2-3, with TRBD2 identical over 13 bases. The source of this sequence is a woman aged 30 to 39 with COVID-19, enrolled during active disease. The CDR3 sequence: CASSRGTSGDTDTQYF. The CDR3, as DNA: TGTGCCAGCAGCCGGGGGACTAGCGGGGATACAGATACGCAGTATTTT.